The T cell receptor (beta chain) under discussion was sequenced for a study of blood T cells in healthy people across ages. The people who gave samples were healthy Caucasians from Russia, aged about 6 to 95. PCR was performed a second time for about 7 to 11 cycles using a sample-barcoded 5' primer and a J-beta primer mix. MiXCR was run by TCRdb on the 5' RACE reads, yielding one entry per CDR3 protein. Of about 1.4 million distinct CDR3 sequences in the sample, 59% are singletons; the top ten hold over 5.5%. Findings of the study overall: Donor CMV status, an unknown factor, possibly confounded changes in expanded clonotypes.

In its sample, this clonotype was seen a few times. Its specificity is not known. The germline V and J ends were trimmed by 5 bases and 8 bases, with 10 bases remaining between them. The germline V gene encodes CDR1 MNHNY and CDR2 SVGAGI (reference sequence). This CDR3 contains 12 residues. The chain recombines TRBV6-6 with TRBJ1-5; no clear D. The origin of this receptor is a young man in good health. Source material: blood. CDR3 sequence (DNA): TGTGCCAGCAGTCCAGTGATGAAGCCCCAGCATTTT. This gives the protein CASSPVMKPQHF.